The TCR beta chain described here comes from a study of T cell responses to AZD1222 COVID-19 vaccine. The CDR3 is 15 amino acids. V lost 4 bases to trimming and J lost 5 bases; unmatched junction nucleotides: 4. Germline values: CDR1 SGHVS, CDR2 FQNEAQ. About this clone: Its antigen remains unknown.

Measured with immunoSEQ multiplex PCR; TCRdb has only the in-frame clones, and not every one. Among 150,000 or so clones listed, less than 90% were seen once. Overall study results and limits: Across the whole spike, CD4 TCRs peaked at regions 160-218 and 743-854. There were repertoire samples only from the period after the peak T cell response.

V and J are TRBV7-8 and TRBJ2-1; 11 nucleotides match TRBD1. Here the sequenced sample was peripheral blood, taken on day 0 of AZD1222 vaccination. This receptor was taken from an adult in good health. In DNA, the CDR3 is TGTGCCAGCAGCTCGGGACAGGGGGTCAACAATGAGCAGTTCTTC. This encodes CASSSGQGVNNEQFF.